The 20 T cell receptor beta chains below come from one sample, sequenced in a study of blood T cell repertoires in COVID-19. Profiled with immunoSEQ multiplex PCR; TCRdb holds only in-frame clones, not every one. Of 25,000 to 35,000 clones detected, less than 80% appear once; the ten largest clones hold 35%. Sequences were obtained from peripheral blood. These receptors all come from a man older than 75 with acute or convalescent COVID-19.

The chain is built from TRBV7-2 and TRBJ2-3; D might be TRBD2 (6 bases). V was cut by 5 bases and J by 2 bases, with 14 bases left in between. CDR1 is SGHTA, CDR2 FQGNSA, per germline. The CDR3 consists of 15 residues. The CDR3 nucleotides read TGTGCCAGCAGCCCTCTGTCGGGGGTCACAGATACGCAGTATTTT. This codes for CASSPLSGVTDTQYF.

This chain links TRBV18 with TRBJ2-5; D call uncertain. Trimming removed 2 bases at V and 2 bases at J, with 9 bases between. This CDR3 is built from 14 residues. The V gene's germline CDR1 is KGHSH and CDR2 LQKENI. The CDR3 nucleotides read TGTGCCAGCTCACCAGGGCAGACACAAGAGACCCAGTACTTC. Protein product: CASSPGQTQETQYF.

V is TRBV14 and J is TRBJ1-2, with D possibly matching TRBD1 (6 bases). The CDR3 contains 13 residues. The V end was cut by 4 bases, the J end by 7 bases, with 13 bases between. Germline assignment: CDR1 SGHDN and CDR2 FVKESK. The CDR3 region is CASSLGQWGGYTF. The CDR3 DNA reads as TGTGCCAGCAGCCTAGGACAGTGGGGTGGCTACACCTTC. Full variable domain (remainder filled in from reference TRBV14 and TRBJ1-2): EAGVTQFPSHSVIEKGQTVTLRCDPISGHDNLYWYRRVMGKEIKFLLHFVKESKQDESGMPNNRFLAERTGGTYSTLKVQPAELEDSGVYFCASSLGQWGGYTFGSGTRLTVV.

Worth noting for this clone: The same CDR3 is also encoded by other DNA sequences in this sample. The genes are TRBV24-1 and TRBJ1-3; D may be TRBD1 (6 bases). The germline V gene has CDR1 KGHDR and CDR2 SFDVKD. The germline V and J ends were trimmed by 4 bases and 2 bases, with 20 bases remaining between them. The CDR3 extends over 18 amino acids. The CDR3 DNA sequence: TGTGCCACCAGTGACCCTCGGGACAATCTTAAGGCTGGAAACACCATATATTTT. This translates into CATSDPRDNLKAGNTIYF.

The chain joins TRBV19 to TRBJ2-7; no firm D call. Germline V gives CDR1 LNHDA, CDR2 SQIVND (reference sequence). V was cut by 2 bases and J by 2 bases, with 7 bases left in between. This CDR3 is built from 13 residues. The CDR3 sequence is CASSINAAYEQYF. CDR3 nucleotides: TGTGCCAGTAGTATAAACGCAGCCTACGAGCAGTACTTC. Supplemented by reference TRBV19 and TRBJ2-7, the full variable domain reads DGGITQSPKYLFRKEGQNVTLSCEQNLNHDAMYWYRQDPGQGLRLIYYSQIVNDFQKGDIAEGYSVSREKKESFPLTVTSAQKNPTAFYLCASSINAAYEQYFGPGTRLTVT.

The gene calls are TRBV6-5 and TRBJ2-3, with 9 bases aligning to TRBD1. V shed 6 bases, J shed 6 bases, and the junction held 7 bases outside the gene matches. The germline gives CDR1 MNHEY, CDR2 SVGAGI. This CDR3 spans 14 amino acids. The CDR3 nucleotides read TGTGCCAGCAGGTACAGGGGGCTAAGTGATACGCAGTATTTT. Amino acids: CASRYRGLSDTQYF.

The CDR3 DNA follows: TGTGCCAGCTCACCCGACATACAAGAGACCCAGTACTTC. Its translation is CASSPDIQETQYF. The J gene is TRBJ2-5, the V gene TRBV18, with D hard to call. The length of the CDR3 is 13 residues. Trimming pared 3 bases from V and 2 bases from J, leaving 7 bases between. CDR1 is KGHSH and CDR2 is LQKENI in the germline V gene.

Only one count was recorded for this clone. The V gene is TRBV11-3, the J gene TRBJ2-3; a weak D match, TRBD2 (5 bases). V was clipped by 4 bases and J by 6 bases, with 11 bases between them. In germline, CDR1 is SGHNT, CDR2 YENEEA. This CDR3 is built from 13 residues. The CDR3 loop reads CASSSGEPDTQYF. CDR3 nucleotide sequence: TGTGCCAGCAGCTCCGGGGAACCCGATACGCAGTATTTT.

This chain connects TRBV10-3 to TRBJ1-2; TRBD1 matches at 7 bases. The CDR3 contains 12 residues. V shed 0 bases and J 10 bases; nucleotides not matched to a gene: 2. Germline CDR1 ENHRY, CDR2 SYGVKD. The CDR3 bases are TGTGCCATCAGTGAGTCGCAGGGGGTCTACACCTTC. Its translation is CAISESQGVYTF.

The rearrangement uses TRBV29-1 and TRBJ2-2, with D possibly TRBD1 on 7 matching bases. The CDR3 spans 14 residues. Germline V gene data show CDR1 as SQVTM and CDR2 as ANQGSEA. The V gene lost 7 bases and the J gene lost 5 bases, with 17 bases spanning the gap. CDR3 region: CSAADRAGTGELFF. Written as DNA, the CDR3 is TGCAGCGCTGCAGACAGGGCGGGGACCGGGGAGCTGTTTTTT.

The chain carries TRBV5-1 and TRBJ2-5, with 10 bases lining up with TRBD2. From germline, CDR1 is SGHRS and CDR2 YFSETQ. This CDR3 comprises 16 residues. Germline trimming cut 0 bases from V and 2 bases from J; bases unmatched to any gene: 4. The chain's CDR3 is CASSLGASGGQETQYF. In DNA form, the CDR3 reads TGCGCCAGCAGCTTGGGTGCTAGCGGGGGACAAGAGACCCAGTACTTC.

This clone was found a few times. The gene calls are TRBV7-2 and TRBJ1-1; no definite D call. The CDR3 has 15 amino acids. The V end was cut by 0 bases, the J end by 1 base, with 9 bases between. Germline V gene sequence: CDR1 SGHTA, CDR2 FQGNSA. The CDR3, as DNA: TGTGCCAGCAGCTTAGCTGCGGCAACGAACACTGAAGCTTTCTTT. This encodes CASSLAAATNTEAFF.

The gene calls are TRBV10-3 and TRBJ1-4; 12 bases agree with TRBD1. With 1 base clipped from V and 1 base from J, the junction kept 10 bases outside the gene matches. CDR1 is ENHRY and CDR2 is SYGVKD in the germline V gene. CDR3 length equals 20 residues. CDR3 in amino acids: CAISELPGQGAPGTNEKLFF. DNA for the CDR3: TGTGCCATCAGTGAGTTGCCGGGACAGGGGGCGCCGGGAACTAATGAAAAACTGTTTTTT.

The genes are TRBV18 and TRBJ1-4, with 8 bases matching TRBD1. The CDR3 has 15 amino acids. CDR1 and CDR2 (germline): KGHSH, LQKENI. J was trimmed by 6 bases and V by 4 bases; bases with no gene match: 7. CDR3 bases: TGTGCCAGCTCACGTGGACAGGGTCCGGATGAAAAACTGTTTTTT. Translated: CASSRGQGPDEKLFF.

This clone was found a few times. CDR3 loop: CASSREPYAGNQPQHF. The CDR3 coding sequence is TGTGCCAGCAGCCGTGAGCCATACGCGGGCAATCAGCCCCAGCATTTT. The V gene is TRBV7-2, the J gene TRBJ1-5; D unclear. The CDR3 contains 16 residues. Per germline, CDR1 SGHTA and CDR2 FQGNSA. Trimming pared 5 bases from V and 2 bases from J, leaving 16 bases between.

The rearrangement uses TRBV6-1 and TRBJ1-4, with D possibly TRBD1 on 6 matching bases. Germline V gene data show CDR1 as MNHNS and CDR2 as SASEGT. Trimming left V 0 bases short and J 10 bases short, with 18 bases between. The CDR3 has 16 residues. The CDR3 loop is CASSEAGASDTGKLFF. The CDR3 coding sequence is TGTGCCAGCAGTGAAGCGGGGGCCTCAGATACTGGAAAACTGTTTTTT.

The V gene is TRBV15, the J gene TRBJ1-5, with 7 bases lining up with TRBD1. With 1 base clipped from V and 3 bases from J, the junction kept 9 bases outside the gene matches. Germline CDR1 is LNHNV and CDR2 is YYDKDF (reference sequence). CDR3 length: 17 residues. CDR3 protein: CATSRGWGQSNNQPQHF. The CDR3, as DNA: TGTGCCACCAGCAGAGGTTGGGGACAGTCCAACAATCAGCCCCAGCATTTT.

This chain's CDR3 is CASSVSGDRTYEQYF. Written as DNA, the CDR3 is TGTGCCAGCAGCGTATCTGGGGACAGGACCTACGAGCAGTACTTC. The chain couples TRBV9 to TRBJ2-7, with 8 bases that match TRBD1. Germline V gene lookup returns CDR1 SGDLS and CDR2 YYNGEE. V was clipped by 1 base and J by 2 bases; unmatched bases: 5. The CDR3 consists of 15 residues.

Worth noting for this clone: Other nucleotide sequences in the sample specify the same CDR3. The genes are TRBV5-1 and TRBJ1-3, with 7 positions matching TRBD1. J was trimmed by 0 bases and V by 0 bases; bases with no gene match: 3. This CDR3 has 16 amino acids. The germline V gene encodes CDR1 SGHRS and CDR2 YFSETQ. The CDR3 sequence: CASSLAPGGSGNTIYF. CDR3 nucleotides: TGCGCCAGCAGCTTGGCCCCAGGGGGCTCTGGAAACACCATATATTTT.

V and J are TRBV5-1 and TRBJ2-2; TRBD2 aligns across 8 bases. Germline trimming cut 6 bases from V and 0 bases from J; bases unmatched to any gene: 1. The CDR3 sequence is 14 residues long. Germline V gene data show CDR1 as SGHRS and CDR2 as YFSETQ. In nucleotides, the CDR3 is TGCGCCAGCAAGCGGGGGACGAACACCGGGGAGCTGTTTTTT. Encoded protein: CASKRGTNTGELFF.